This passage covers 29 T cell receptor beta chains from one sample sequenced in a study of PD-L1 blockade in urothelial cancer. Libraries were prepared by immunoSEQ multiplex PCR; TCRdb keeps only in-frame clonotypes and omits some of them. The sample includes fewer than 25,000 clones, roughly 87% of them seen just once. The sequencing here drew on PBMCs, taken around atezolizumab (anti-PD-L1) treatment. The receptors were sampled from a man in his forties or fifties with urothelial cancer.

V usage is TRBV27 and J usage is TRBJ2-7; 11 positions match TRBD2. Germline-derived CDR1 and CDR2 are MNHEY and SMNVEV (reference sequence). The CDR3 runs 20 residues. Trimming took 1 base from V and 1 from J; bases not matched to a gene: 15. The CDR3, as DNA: TGTGCCAGCAGTTTATTTTTTGGTGGGCTAGCGGGAGGTCCTTCCTACGAGCAGTACTTC. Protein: CASSLFFGGLAGGPSYEQYF.

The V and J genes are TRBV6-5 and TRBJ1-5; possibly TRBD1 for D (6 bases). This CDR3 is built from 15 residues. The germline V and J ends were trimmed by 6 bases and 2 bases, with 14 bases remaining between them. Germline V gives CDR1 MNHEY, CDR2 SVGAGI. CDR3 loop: CASSLRGGGNQPQHF. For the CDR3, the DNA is TGTGCCAGCAGCCTTCGGGGGGGCGGCAATCAGCCCCAGCATTTT.

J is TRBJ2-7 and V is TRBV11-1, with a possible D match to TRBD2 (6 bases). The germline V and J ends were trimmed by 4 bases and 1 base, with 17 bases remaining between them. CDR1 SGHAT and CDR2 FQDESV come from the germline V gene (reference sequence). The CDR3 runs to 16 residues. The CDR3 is CASSSLWGELSYEQYF. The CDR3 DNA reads TGTGCCAGCAGCTCTCTTTGGGGGGAATTATCCTACGAGCAGTACTTC.

CDR3 loop: CASSDGGQQPQHF. The DNA for the CDR3 is TGTGCCAGCAGTGATGGGGGCCAGCAGCCCCAGCATTTT. The chain is built from TRBV2 and TRBJ1-5; D perhaps matches TRBD1 (6 bases). Trimming cost V 3 bases and J 7 bases, with 10 bases left between them. The CDR3 loop spans 13 amino acids. CDR1 and CDR2 (germline): SNHLY, FYNNEI.

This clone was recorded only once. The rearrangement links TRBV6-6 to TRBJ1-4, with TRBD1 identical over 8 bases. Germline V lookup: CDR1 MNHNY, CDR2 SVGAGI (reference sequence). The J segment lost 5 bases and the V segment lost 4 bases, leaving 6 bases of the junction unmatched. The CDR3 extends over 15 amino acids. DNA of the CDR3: TGTGCCAGCAGTTCCTGGGACAGGAGGAATGAAAAACTGTTTTTT. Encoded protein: CASSSWDRRNEKLFF.

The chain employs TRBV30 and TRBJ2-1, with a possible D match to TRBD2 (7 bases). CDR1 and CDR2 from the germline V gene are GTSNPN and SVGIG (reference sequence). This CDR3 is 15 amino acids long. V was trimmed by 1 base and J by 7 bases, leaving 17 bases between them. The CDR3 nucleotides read TGTGCCTGGAGTGGGGGGCGAGGCGGGGGTAATGAGCAGTTCTTC. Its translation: CAWSGGRGGGNEQFF.

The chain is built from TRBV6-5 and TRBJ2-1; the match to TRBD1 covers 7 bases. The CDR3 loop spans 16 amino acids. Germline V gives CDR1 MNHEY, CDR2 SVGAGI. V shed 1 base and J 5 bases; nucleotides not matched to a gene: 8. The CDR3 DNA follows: TGTGCCAGCAGTTACTTAGGGGGACAGCACCACAATGAGCAGTTCTTC. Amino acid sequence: CASSYLGGQHHNEQFF.

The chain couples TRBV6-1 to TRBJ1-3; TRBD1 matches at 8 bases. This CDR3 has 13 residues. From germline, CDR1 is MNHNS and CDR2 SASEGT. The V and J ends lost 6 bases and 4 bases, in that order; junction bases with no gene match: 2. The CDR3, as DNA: TGTGCCAGCAGCTGGACAGGGGGAAACACCATATATTTT. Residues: CASSWTGGNTIYF.

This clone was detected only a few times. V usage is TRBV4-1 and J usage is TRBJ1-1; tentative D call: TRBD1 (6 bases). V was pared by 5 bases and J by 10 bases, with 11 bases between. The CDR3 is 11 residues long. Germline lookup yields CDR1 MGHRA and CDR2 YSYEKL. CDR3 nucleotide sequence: TGCGCCAGCAGCATCGGACAGACAGCTTTCTTT. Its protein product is CASSIGQTAFF.

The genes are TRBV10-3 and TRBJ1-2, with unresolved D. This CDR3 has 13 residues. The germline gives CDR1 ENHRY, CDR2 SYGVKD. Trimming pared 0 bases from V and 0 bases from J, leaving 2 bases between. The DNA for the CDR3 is TGTGCCATCAGTGAGTCCTCTAACTATGGCTACACCTTC. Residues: CAISESSNYGYTF.

CDR3 DNA sequence: TGTGCCAGCAGCTTCGGAGCGGGGGCTAGCACAGATACGCAGTATTTT. Protein product: CASSFGAGASTDTQYF. This chain uses TRBV7-2 with TRBJ2-3; 8 bases fit TRBD2. CDR3 length: 16 amino acids. Germline CDR1 SGHTA, CDR2 FQGNSA. V lost 3 bases to trimming and J lost 0 bases; unmatched junction nucleotides: 5.

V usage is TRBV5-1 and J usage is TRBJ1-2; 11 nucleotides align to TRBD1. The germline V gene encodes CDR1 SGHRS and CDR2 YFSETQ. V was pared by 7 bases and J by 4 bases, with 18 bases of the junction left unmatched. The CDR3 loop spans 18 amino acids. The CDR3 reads CASGFDRVGQGASYGYTF. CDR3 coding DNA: TGCGCCAGCGGATTTGACCGAGTAGGACAGGGGGCCAGCTATGGCTACACCTTC.

The CDR3 bases are TGTGCCAGCAGCGACACAGGGGCGCCTGATGAAAAACTGTTTTTT. Encoded protein: CASSDTGAPDEKLFF. V usage is TRBV7-6 and J usage is TRBJ1-4; TRBD1 agrees at 7 bases. The J segment lost 6 bases and the V segment lost 5 bases, leaving 9 bases of the junction unmatched. Per the germline V gene, CDR1 is SGHVS and CDR2 is FNYEAQ. CDR3 size: 15 residues.

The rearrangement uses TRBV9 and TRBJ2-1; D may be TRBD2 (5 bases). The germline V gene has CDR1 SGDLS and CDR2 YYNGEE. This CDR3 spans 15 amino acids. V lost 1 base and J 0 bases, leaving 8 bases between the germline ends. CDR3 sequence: CASSVSGSSYNEQFF. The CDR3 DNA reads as TGTGCCAGCAGCGTAAGCGGCAGCTCCTACAATGAGCAGTTCTTC.

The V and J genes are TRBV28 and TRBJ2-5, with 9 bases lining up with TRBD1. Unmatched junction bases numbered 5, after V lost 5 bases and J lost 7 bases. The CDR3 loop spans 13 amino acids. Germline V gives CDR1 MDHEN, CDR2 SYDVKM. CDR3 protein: CASSVGQGRTQYF. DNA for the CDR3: TGTGCCAGCAGTGTCGGACAGGGGAGGACCCAGTACTTC.

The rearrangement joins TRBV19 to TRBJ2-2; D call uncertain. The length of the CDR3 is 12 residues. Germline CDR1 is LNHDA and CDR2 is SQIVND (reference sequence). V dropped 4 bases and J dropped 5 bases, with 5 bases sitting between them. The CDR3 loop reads CASSTGTGELFF. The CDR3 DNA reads TGTGCCAGTAGTACCGGGACCGGGGAGCTGTTTTTT.

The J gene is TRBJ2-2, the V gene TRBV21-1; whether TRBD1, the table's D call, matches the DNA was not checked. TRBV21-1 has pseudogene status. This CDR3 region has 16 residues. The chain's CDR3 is CASSNTGQGAAGELFF. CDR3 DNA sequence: TGTGCCAGCAGCAATACGGGACAGGGGGCGGCCGGGGAGCTGTTTTTT.

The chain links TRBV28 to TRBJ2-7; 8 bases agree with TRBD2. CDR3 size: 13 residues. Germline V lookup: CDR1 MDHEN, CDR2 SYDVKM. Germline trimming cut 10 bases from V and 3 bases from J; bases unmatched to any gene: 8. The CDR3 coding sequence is TGTGCCATTCGAGCGGGAGCCTACTACGAGCAGTACTTC. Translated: CAIRAGAYYEQYF. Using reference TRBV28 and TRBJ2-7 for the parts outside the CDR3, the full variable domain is DVKVTQSSRYLVKRTGEKVFLECVQDMDHENMFWYRQDPGLGLRLIYFSYDVKMKEKGDIPEGYSVSREKKERFSLILESASTNQTSMYLCAIRAGAYYEQYFGPGTRLTVT.

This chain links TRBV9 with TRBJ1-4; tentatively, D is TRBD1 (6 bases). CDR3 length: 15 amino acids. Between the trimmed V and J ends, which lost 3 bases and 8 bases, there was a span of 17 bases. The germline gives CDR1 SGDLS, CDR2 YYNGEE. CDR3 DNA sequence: TGTGCCAGCAGCGAAAGTGTGGCAGGGGACGAAAAACTGTTTTTT. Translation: CASSESVAGDEKLFF.

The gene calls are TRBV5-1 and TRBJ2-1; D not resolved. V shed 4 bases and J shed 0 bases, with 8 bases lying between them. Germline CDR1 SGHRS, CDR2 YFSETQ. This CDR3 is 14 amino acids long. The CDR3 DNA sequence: TGCGCCAGCAGCAGACTGAGCTCCTACAATGAGCAGTTCTTC. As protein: CASSRLSSYNEQFF.

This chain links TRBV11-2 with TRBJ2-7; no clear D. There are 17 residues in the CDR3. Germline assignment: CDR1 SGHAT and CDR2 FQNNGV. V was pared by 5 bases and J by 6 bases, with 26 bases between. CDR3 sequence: CASSHLPQTIRVPEQYF. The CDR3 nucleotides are TGTGCCAGCAGCCACCTCCCCCAAACAATCCGGGTCCCCGAGCAGTACTTC. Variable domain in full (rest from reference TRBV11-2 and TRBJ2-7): EAGVAQSPRYKIIEKRQSVAFWCNPISGHATLYWYQQILGQGPKLLIQFQNNGVVDDSQLPKDRFSAERLKGVDSTLKIQPAKLEDSAVYLCASSHLPQTIRVPEQYFGPGTRLTVT.

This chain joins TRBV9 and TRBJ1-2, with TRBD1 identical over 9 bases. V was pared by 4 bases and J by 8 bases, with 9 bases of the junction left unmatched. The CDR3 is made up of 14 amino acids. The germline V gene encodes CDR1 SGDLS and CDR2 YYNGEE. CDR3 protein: CASSITGTGFGYTF. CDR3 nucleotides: TGTGCCAGCAGCATTACCGGGACAGGGTTCGGCTACACCTTC.

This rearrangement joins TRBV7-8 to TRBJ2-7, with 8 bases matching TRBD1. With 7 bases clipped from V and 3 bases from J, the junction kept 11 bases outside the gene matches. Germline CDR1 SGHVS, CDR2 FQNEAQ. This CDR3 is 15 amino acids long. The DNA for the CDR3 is TGTGCCAGCACCGCCTGGGTGGACAGGGACTACGAGCAGTACTTC. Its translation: CASTAWVDRDYEQYF.

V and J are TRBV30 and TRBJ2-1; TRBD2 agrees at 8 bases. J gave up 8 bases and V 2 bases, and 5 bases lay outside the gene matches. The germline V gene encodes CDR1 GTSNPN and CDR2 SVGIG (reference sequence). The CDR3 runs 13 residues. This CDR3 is CAWSTGGPYEQFF. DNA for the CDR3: TGTGCCTGGAGTACGGGGGGGCCCTATGAGCAGTTCTTC.

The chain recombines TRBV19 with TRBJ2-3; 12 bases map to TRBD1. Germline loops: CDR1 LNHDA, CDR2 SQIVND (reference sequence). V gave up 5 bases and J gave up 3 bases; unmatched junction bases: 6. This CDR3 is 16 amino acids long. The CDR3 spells CASSSRDRGRTDTQYF. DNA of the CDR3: TGTGCCAGTAGTTCCCGGGACAGGGGGCGGACAGATACGCAGTATTTT.

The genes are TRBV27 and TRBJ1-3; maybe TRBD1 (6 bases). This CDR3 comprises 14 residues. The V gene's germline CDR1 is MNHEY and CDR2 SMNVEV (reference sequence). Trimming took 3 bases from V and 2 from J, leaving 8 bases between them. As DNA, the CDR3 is TGTGCCAGCAGTTTGGCAGGGGCTGGAAACACCATATATTTT. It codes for CASSLAGAGNTIYF.

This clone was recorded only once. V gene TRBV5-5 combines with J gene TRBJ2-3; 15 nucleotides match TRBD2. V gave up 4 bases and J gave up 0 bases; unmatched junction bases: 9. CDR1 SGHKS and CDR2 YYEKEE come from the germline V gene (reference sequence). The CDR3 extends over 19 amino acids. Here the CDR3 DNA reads TGTGCCAGCAGCGTTAGGACTAGCGGGGGGGCTATTAGCACAGATACGCAGTATTTT. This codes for CASSVRTSGGAISTDTQYF.

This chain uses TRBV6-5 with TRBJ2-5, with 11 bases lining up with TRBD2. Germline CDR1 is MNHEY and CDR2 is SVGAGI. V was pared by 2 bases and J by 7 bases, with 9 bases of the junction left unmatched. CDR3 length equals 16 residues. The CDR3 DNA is TGTGCCAGCAGTTACCAGACTAGCGGGACTAGGGGGACCCAGTACTTC. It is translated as CASSYQTSGTRGTQYF.

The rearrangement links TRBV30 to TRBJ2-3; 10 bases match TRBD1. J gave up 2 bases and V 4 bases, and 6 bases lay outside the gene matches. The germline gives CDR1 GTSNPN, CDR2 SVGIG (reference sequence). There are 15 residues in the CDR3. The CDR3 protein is CAWTPGQGTTDTQYF. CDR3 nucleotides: TGTGCCTGGACCCCGGGACAGGGGACCACAGATACGCAGTATTTT. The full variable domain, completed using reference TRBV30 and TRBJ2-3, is SQTIHQWPATLVQPVGSPLSLECTVEGTSNPNLYWYRQAAGRGLQLLFYSVGIGQISSEVPQNLSASRPQDRQFILSSKKLLLSDSGFYLCAWTPGQGTTDTQYFGPGTRLTVL.